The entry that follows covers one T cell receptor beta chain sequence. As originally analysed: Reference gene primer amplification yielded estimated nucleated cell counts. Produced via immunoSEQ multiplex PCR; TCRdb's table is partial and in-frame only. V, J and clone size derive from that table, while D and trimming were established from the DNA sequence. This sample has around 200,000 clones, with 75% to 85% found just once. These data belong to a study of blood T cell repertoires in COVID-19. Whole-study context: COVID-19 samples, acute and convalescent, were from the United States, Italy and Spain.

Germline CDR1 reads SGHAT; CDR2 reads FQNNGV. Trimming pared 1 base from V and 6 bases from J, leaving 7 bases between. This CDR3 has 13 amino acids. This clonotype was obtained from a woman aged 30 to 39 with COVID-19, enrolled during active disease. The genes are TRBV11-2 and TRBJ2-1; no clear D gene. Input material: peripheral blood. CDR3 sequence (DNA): TGTGCCAGCAGCTTAGGACTGAGCAATGAGCAGTTCTTC. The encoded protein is CASSLGLSNEQFF.